One and the same sample provided the 10 T cell receptor beta chains below, sequenced in a study of blood T cells in healthy people across ages. The second PCR ran about 6 to 12 cycles with a sample-barcoded 5' primer and J-beta primers. A single record per CDR3 protein comes from TCRdb applying MiXCR to the 5' RACE reads. This table holds around 1.7 million distinct CDR3 sequences, about 30% found once. The sequencing input was blood. These receptor sequences come from a woman in her thirties in good health.

V gene TRBV28 combines with J gene TRBJ2-1; maybe TRBD2 (6 bases). CDR1 is MDHEN and CDR2 is SYDVKM in the germline V gene. V lost 0 bases and J 8 bases, leaving 14 bases between the germline ends. There are 15 residues in the CDR3. DNA of the CDR3: TGTGCCAGCAGTTTATGGGGGAGTGGGGGGTATGAGCAGTTCTTC. The encoded protein is CASSLWGSGGYEQFF.

This clonotype has only a few counts. CDR3 sequence: CSVCPVGMNTEAFF. DNA for the CDR3: TGCAGCGTGTGCCCGGTGGGCATGAACACTGAAGCTTTCTTT. The rearrangement uses TRBV29-1 and TRBJ1-1; no clear D. Germline V gives CDR1 SQVTM, CDR2 ANQGSEA. The CDR3 totals 14 residues. V lost 6 bases to trimming and J lost 0 bases, with 14 bases between them.

This clonotype has just a few counts. The gene calls are TRBV6-5 and TRBJ2-3; no definite D call. In germline, CDR1 is MNHEY, CDR2 SVGAGI. This CDR3 spans 14 amino acids. V lost 2 bases to trimming and J lost 6 bases, with 12 bases between them. CDR3 in DNA: TGTGCCAGCAGTTACAACCCCCTGGGGGATACGCAGTATTTT. This gives the protein CASSYNPLGDTQYF.

The rearrangement uses TRBV5-1 and TRBJ2-7, with D uncertain. Germline assignment: CDR1 SGHRS and CDR2 YFSETQ. Trimming removed 0 bases at V and 1 base at J, with 11 bases between. The CDR3 runs to 15 residues. CDR3 region: CASSLELGESYEQYF. DNA of the CDR3: TGCGCCAGCAGCTTGGAGTTGGGCGAGTCCTACGAGCAGTACTTC.

This clonotype was seen ten or more times. This chain uses TRBV20-1 with TRBJ2-6, with D possibly being TRBD2 (6 bases). The CDR3 consists of 15 residues. Trimming cost V 0 bases and J 4 bases, with 10 bases left between them. Germline V CDR1 and CDR2: DFQATT, SNEGSKA (reference sequence). The chain's CDR3 is CSAREGGSGANVLTF. Here the CDR3 DNA reads TGCAGTGCTAGAGAGGGAGGATCCGGGGCCAACGTCCTGACTTTC.

The chain couples TRBV5-1 to TRBJ1-6; the D gene is possibly TRBD1 (5 bases). Germline values: CDR1 SGHRS, CDR2 YFSETQ. The CDR3 is 16 amino acids. Trimming took 3 bases from V and 8 from J, leaving 18 bases between them. The CDR3 here is CASSSGGARRDSPLHF. CDR3 nucleotide sequence: TGCGCCAGCAGCTCCGGTGGGGCCCGACGGGATTCACCCCTCCACTTT.

This clonotype has only a few counts. The chain combines TRBV6-7 with TRBJ1-5; D not certain. TRBV6-7 is treated as an ORF (open reading frame) with a function not yet certain. CDR3 length: 13 amino acids. Trimming removed 6 bases from V and 2 bases from J, with 8 bases in between. The CDR3 region has the DNA TGTGCCAGCAGCTCCCTTCGCAATCAGCCCCAGCATTTT. This codes for CASSSLRNQPQHF.

The chain is built from TRBV2 and TRBJ1-1; D not certain. CDR1 and CDR2 from the germline V gene are SNHLY and FYNNEI. The CDR3 is 10 amino acids. V gave up 8 bases and J gave up 8 bases, with 9 bases separating them. The CDR3 region is CASGILEAFF. CDR3 nucleotide sequence: TGTGCCAGCGGGATATTAGAAGCTTTCTTT.

The table lists this clonotype with a few counts. A junction end diverges from the germline sequence, so it may reflect a read error. The chain employs TRBV11-2 and TRBJ1-4; no firm D call. There are 16 residues in the CDR3. CDR1 and CDR2 (germline): SGHAT, FQNNGV. The CDR3 spells CASSLLLTSTNEKPFF. The CDR3 coding sequence is TGTGCCAGCAGCTTGCTACTGACCTCAACTAATGAAAAACCGTTTTTT.

Only a few counts were recorded for this clonotype. The gene calls are TRBV7-2 and TRBJ2-3, with 11 nucleotides matching TRBD2. V lost 3 bases, J lost 0 bases, and 2 bases stayed unmatched. The CDR3 totals 16 residues. Per the germline V gene, CDR1 is SGHTA and CDR2 is FQGNSA. CDR3 bases: TGTGCCAGCAGCTTGACTAGCGGGATTAGCACAGATACGCAGTATTTT. Translating it yields CASSLTSGISTDTQYF. Full variable domain (rest looked up from reference TRBV7-2 and TRBJ2-3): GAGVSQSPSNKVTEKGKDVELRCDPISGHTALYWYRQSLGQGLEFLIYFQGNSAPDKSGLPSDRFSAERTGGSVSTLTIQRTQQEDSAVYLCASSLTSGISTDTQYFGPGTRLTVL.